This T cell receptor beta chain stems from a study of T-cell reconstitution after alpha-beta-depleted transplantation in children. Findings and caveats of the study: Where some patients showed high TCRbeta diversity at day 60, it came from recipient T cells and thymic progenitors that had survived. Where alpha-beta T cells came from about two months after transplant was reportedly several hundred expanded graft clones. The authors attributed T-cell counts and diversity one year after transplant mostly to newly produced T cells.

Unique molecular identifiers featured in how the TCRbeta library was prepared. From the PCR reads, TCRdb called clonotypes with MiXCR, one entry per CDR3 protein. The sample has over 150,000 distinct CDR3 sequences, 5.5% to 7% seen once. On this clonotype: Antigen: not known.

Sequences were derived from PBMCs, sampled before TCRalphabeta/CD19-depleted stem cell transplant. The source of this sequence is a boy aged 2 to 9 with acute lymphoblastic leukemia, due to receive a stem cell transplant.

CDR3 sequence: CASSLAGTGTNSPLHF. The DNA of the CDR3 is TGTGCCAGCAGCTTAGCCGGGACAGGGACTAATTCACCCCTCCACTTT. The rearrangement links TRBV7-3 to TRBJ1-6, with 9 bases matching TRBD1. Germline lookup yields CDR1 SGHTA and CDR2 FQGTGA. The CDR3 is 16 amino acids. Trimming removed 2 bases from V and 6 bases from J; junction bases left unmatched: 5. Full variable domain (remainder filled in from reference TRBV7-3 and TRBJ1-6): GAGVSQTPSNKVTEKGKYVELRCDPISGHTALYWYRQSLGQGPEFLIYFQGTGAADDSGLPNDRFFAVRPEGSVSTLKIQRTERGDSAVYLCASSLAGTGTNSPLHFGNGTRLTVT.